The 9 T cell receptor beta chains below all came from one sample that was sequenced in a study of T-cell memory formation after mild COVID-19. TCRdb reprocessed the 5' RACE reads via MiXCR and lists one record per CDR3 protein. The table lists approximately 500,000 distinct CDR3 sequences, roughly 23% of them singletons. Material for sequencing was PBMCs or a T cell subset sorted from them (not recorded which). These TCRs come from an adult woman who had mild COVID-19 (a few samples of this study predate the infection). Cell type and time point are not known.

The sample holds a few counts of this clonotype. The rearrangement joins TRBV25-1 to TRBJ2-2; D is unresolved. Between the trimmed V and J ends, which lost 4 bases and 3 bases, there was a span of 12 bases. CDR3 size: 15 residues. Germline values: CDR1 MGHDK, CDR2 SYGVNS. For the CDR3, the DNA is TGTGCCAGCAGTGGATCCTGGACGGACACCGGGGAGCTGTTTTTT. This sequence encodes CASSGSWTDTGELFF.

The chain combines TRBV6-6 with TRBJ2-5, with 8 bases matching TRBD2. The CDR3 is 14 residues long. CDR1 is MNHNY, CDR2 SVGAGI, per germline (reference sequence). Trimming took 5 bases from V and 10 from J; bases not matched to a gene: 12. CDR3 loop: CASSNPGLEVVQYF. In nucleotides, the CDR3 is TGTGCCAGCAGTAACCCGGGACTAGAGGTGGTCCAGTACTTC.

The chain joins TRBV12-3 or TRBV12-4 to TRBJ2-7; D possibly uses TRBD1 or TRBD2 (6 bases each). Trimming removed 3 bases from V and 3 bases from J, with 12 bases in between. The CDR3 length is 14 residues. As DNA, the CDR3 is TGTGCCAGCAGTTTTAGCGGACAGAACTACGAGCAGTACTTC. This gives the protein CASSFSGQNYEQYF.

The V call is TRBV5-1, the J call TRBJ1-1; D gene unclear. CDR3 length equals 14 residues. V lost 0 bases, J lost 4 bases, and 10 bases lay in between. Germline V gene lookup returns CDR1 SGHRS and CDR2 YFSETQ. Here the CDR3 reads CASSLEVASTEAFF. The CDR3 nucleotides read TGCGCCAGCAGCTTGGAAGTAGCCAGCACTGAAGCTTTCTTT.

The sample holds many counts of this clonotype. The chain links TRBV29-1 to TRBJ2-3, with D perhaps TRBD1 or TRBD2 (6 bases each). V lost 5 bases, J lost 4 bases, and 13 bases lay in between. Germline assignment: CDR1 SQVTM and CDR2 ANQGSEA. The CDR3 contains 13 residues. The CDR3 loop reads CSVRRDMADTQYF. CDR3 nucleotides: TGCAGCGTTCGGCGGGACATGGCAGATACGCAGTATTTT.

This clonotype was observed a few times. The gene calls are TRBV5-5 and TRBJ1-5; D is possibly TRBD1 (5 bases). The CDR3 totals 16 residues. Per germline, CDR1 SGHKS and CDR2 YYEKEE (reference sequence). V was pared by 4 bases and J by 2 bases, with 16 bases between. The CDR3 DNA reads TGTGCCAGCAGCCCGTCCCAGGGTCTTGGCAATCAGCCCCAGCATTTT. Protein product: CASSPSQGLGNQPQHF.

This clonotype was detected many times. The chain carries TRBV4-2 and TRBJ1-1, with 7 bases matching TRBD1. J was trimmed by 1 base and V by 3 bases; bases with no gene match: 8. CDR3 size: 16 residues. The germline gives CDR1 LGHNA, CDR2 YNFKEQ. CDR3 nucleotide sequence: TGTGCCAGCAGCCAGCCCACCGGGACAGCGAACACTGAAGCTTTCTTT. As protein: CASSQPTGTANTEAFF.

This clonotype was seen a few times. This chain joins TRBV21-1 and TRBJ2-3; the table's D call of TRBD1 was not tested on the DNA. TRBV21-1 is flagged as a pseudogene. The CDR3 is 14 amino acids. CDR3: CASRGGVSTDTQYF. The CDR3 nucleotides are TGTGCCAGCAGGGGGGGGGTTAGCACAGATACGCAGTATTTT.

This clonotype was counted only a few times. The genes are TRBV29-1 and TRBJ2-5; D gene ambiguous. Germline lookup yields CDR1 SQVTM and CDR2 ANQGSEA. Trimming took off 4 bases at V and 5 bases at J, with 11 bases between the two ends. The CDR3 loop spans 12 amino acids. The CDR3 sequence is CSVVAGWETQYF. The CDR3 DNA reads as TGCAGCGTTGTGGCCGGTTGGGAGACCCAGTACTTC.